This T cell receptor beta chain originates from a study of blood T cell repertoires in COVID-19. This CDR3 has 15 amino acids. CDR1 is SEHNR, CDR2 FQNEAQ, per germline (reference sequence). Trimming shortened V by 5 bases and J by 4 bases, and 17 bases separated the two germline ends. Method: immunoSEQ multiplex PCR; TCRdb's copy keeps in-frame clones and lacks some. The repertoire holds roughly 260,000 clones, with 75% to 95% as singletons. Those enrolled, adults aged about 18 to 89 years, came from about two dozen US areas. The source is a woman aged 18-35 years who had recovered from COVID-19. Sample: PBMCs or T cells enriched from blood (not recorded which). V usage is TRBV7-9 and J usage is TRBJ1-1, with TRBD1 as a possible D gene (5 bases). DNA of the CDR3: TGTGCCAGCAGCGCCAAAGACGGAGACAGCACTGAAGCTTTCTTT. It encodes CASSAKDGDSTEAFF.